The sequence of this T cell receptor (beta chain) was determined in a study of shared clonotypes between healthy human individuals. Study observations and caveats: Across a few donors, naive CD4 shared roughly 5%, naive CD8 about 3.2%, memory CD4 more than 2%, memory CD8 approximately 0.4%.

About this clone: Antigen unknown.

Method: immunoSEQ multiplex PCR; TCRdb's copy keeps in-frame clones and lacks some. The table shows some 1,900,000 clones, with approximately 94% occurring only once. The naive CD8 fraction comprised CD45RO-negative cells positively selected for CCR7 and excluded terminally differentiated effector memory CD45RA+ cells. Each sample came from a Caucasian adult donor living in Nashville, Tennessee. The sequenced sample was naive CD8+ T cells sorted from blood. The receptor comes from a man in his late teens or twenties in good health.

Written as DNA, the CDR3 is TGCGCCAGCAGCGTTCGGGACAGGGGCAATGAGCAGTTCTTC. Protein: CASSVRDRGNEQFF. This chain uses TRBV4-1 with TRBJ2-1; 10 bases are shared with TRBD1. The CDR3 extends over 14 amino acids. V lost 5 bases and J lost 6; bases outside the gene matches: 4. CDR1 is MGHRA, CDR2 YSYEKL, per germline.